What follows describes a single T cell receptor beta chain. What it recognizes is unknown. Germline CDR1 is DFQATT and CDR2 is SNEGSKA (reference sequence). This CDR3 region has 15 residues. V shed 0 bases, J shed 0 bases, and the junction held 5 bases outside the gene matches. One entry per CDR3 protein results from TCRdb running MiXCR on the 5' RACE reads. The data hold 250,000 to 300,000 distinct CDR3 sequences, with about 5.2% observed a single time. The data were obtained in a study of T cells after yellow fever vaccination. Study-level results: Subsequent to the booster, the majority of primary-vaccination clones reappeared (96% CD4, 80% to 90% CD8). Repertoires sorted by FACS could include abundant clonotypes that are contaminants from the bulk population.

Sample: CD4+ T cells sorted from PBMCs, taken on the day of the yellow fever booster vaccination. The sequence derives from a man aged 18 to 29 who received the YFV17D yellow fever vaccine. The chain carries TRBV20-1 and TRBJ2-7; 7 bases fit TRBD1. The CDR3 protein is CSARERTGSSYEQYF. CDR3 in DNA: TGCAGTGCTAGAGAGAGGACAGGCAGCTCCTACGAGCAGTACTTC.